Listed below are T cell receptor beta chains from one sample, sequenced in a study of T-cell reconstitution after alpha-beta-depleted transplantation in children. TCRdb ran MiXCR on the PCR reads and lists one entry per CDR3 protein. This table holds 550,000 to 800,000 distinct CDR3 sequences, over 10% found once. Sequencing used PBMCs, obtained before TCRalphabeta/CD19-depleted stem cell transplant. All receptors derive from a girl aged 2 to 9 with congenital amegakaryocytic thrombocytopenia, due to receive a stem cell transplant. The CDR3 runs from the conserved cysteine through the conserved F or W. The order of the fields is D gene, J gene, clone size, V gene, CDR3 DNA, CDR3 protein. The D gene is left open where the match is weak. The size field is filled for only some rows; it gives once, few, many or a size class.

NA	TRBJ2-3	few	TRBV30	TGTGCCTGGAAAAGCGGCTATAGCACAGATACGCAGTATTTT	CAWKSGYSTDTQYF
TRBD1	TRBJ2-1	many	TRBV6-1	TGTGAGGGGACAGGCCACTACAATGAGCAGTTCTTC	CEGTGHYNEQFF
NA	TRBJ2-3	few	TRBV5-5	TGTGCCAGCAGCGGTACTAGAGTCATTCTCACAGATACGCAGTATTTT	CASSGTRVILTDTQYF
NA	TRBJ2-7	NA	TRBV5-5	TGTGCCAGCAGCCAGGTTGGAGGGTTTGGCGAGCAGTACTTC	CASSQVGGFGEQYF
TRBD2	TRBJ2-1	few	TRBV6-2/TRBV6-3	TGTGCCAGCAGTTACTGGGCGGGAGTGTCCAATGAGCAGTTCTTC	CASSYWAGVSNEQFF
TRBD2	TRBJ2-1	many	TRBV10-3	TGTGCCACGATGACTAGCGGGAGACGGTCGGGTGAGCAGTTCTTC	CATMTSGRRSGEQFF
TRBD2	TRBJ2-1	few	TRBV6-5	TGTGCCAGCAGTTACTCGACTTGGGCTAGCGGTCCCTTTTACAATGAGCAGTTCTTC	CASSYSTWASGPFYNEQFF
NA	TRBJ2-1	few	TRBV5-1	TGCGCCAGCAGCTTGGAGGTCCCGGGTTACAATGAGCAGTTCTTC	CASSLEVPGYNEQFF
NA	TRBJ2-1	few	TRBV28	TGTGCCAGCACCCTCACTAAACCACTAAACAATGAGCAGTTCTTC	CASTLTKPLNNEQFF
NA	TRBJ1-5	few	TRBV20-1	TGCAGTGCTAGCGAACAGATTCGGCAGGGCCAGCCCCAGCATTTT	CSASEQIRQGQPQHF
NA	TRBJ2-5	many	TRBV20-1	TGCAGTGCTAGGCCCCGGGAGACCCAGTACTTC	CSARPRETQYF
NA	TRBJ1-4	few	TRBV11-3	TGTGCCAGTCGTAGAATTAAGGGGCTACCTAATGAAAAACTGTTTTTT	CASRRIKGLPNEKLFF
NA	TRBJ2-1	many	TRBV5-1	TGCGCCAGCAGCTTGGAATTTCGGGAGTGGCTCGATGAGCAGTTCTTC	CASSLEFREWLDEQFF
NA	TRBJ2-6	few	TRBV5-1	TGCGCCAGCAGCCCCGCGGGTGGGGCCAACGTCCTGACTTTC	CASSPAGGANVLTF
NA	TRBJ1-4	many	TRBV7-2	TGTGCCAGCAGCATAGACAGAGTCAATGAAAAACTGTTTTTT	CASSIDRVNEKLFF
TRBD2	TRBJ2-7	many	TRBV6-2/TRBV6-3	TGTGCCAGCAGTTACTCGGGGACTAGCGCCGCCTACGAGCAGTACTTC	CASSYSGTSAAYEQYF
TRBD2	TRBJ2-1	many	TRBV4-1	TGCGCCAGCAGCCAAGGCATTGCTAGCGGGAGGGCCCATGAGCAGTTCTTC	CASSQGIASGRAHEQFF
TRBD2	TRBJ2-1	many	TRBV5-1	TGCGCCAGCAGAACCGGGACTAGCGCCCACAATGAGCAGTTCTTC	CASRTGTSAHNEQFF
NA	TRBJ2-1	few	TRBV7-8	TGTGCCAGCAGCTTACGGGAGTGGTCGAATGAGCAGTTCTTC	CASSLREWSNEQFF
NA	TRBJ2-7	many	TRBV20-1	TGCAGTGCGGATGACCAGGGCTACGAGCAGTACTTC	CSADDQGYEQYF
TRBD1	TRBJ1-3	many	TRBV29-1	TGCAGCGCATCCGACACGGCAGGGGGCACCATATATTTT	CSASDTAGGTIYF
TRBD1	TRBJ2-1	few	TRBV25-1	TGTGCCAGCCGATACGGGACAGGGGTTGTCGAGTTCTTC	CASRYGTGVVEFF
TRBD1	TRBJ2-7	NA	TRBV5-1	TGCGCCAGCAGCACTTGGGACAGGGGGAAAGGCGAGCAGTACTTC	CASSTWDRGKGEQYF
TRBD2	TRBJ2-7	few	TRBV30	TGTGCCTGGAGTGGACTAGCGGGAGATATTGAGCAGTACTTC	CAWSGLAGDIEQYF
TRBD2	TRBJ2-1	NA	TRBV5-1	TGCGCCAGCAGCCAGGGGACTAGCCCTACTTCCTACAATGAGCAGTTCTTC	CASSQGTSPTSYNEQFF
TRBD1	TRBJ2-3	NA	TRBV7-2	TGTGCCAGCAGCTTACCGGGACAGGGGAGGGTGTATTTT	CASSLPGQGRVYF
TRBD2	TRBJ2-2	many	TRBV5-1	TGCGCCAGCAAGACAAGGGACTACCCGAACACCGGGGAGCTGTTTTTT	CASKTRDYPNTGELFF
TRBD2	TRBJ2-1	many	TRBV20-1	TGCAGTGCTATCGGACTAGCGGCGCAGTTCTTC	CSAIGLAAQFF
NA	TRBJ2-5	many	TRBV29-1	TGCAGCGTTACCTTCAGGGGATTATTAGAGACCCAGTACTTC	CSVTFRGLLETQYF
NA	TRBJ2-1	many	TRBV20-1	TGCAGTGCCTCGGACCTACTAGCAGGGAATGAGCAGTTCTTC	CSASDLLAGNEQFF
TRBD2	TRBJ2-3	many	TRBV29-1	TGCAGCGTTGGTCCTAGCGGGTACACAGATACGCAGTATTTT	CSVGPSGYTDTQYF
NA	TRBJ2-1	many	TRBV5-1	TGCGCCAGCAGCTGGTACTCAGACTCCTACAATGAGCAGTTCTTC	CASSWYSDSYNEQFF
TRBD1	TRBJ2-7	few	TRBV28	TGTGCCAGCAGCTCGCTCTCGAGGGACAGGTTAACCTACGAGCAGTACTTC	CASSSLSRDRLTYEQYF
TRBD2	TRBJ2-7	NA	TRBV4-2	TGTGCCAGCAGCCGACCGACTAGCGGGAGGGTCGGCGAGCAGTACTTC	CASSRPTSGRVGEQYF
NA	TRBJ1-5	NA	TRBV5-1	TGCGCCAGCAGCAGACTGGGGACGGCGGGTCGGCCCCAGCATTTT	CASSRLGTAGRPQHF
NA	TRBJ2-1	many	TRBV5-1	TGCGCCAGCAGCTTGGCCGGGGGAGCCCCCGCAATGAATGAGCAGTTCTTC	CASSLAGGAPAMNEQFF
NA	TRBJ2-3	many	TRBV3-1	TGTGCCAGCAGCCACTACGAAACAGATACGCAGTATTTT	CASSHYETDTQYF
NA	TRBJ1-4	many	TRBV10-3	TGTGCCATCAGTGAGTCCAGTGAAAAACTGTTTTTT	CAISESSEKLFF
TRBD2	TRBJ2-7	many	TRBV20-1	TGCAGTGCTCGGACTAGCGGGGAAGCCTCCTACGAGCAGTACTTC	CSARTSGEASYEQYF
NA	TRBJ2-7	NA	TRBV10-3	TGTGCCATCGGGAATGCCGTCGCTTCATACGAGCAGTACTTC	CAIGNAVASYEQYF
NA	TRBJ2-3	many	TRBV12-3/TRBV12-4	TGTGCCAGCAGTTTAAAGGGGGCGGGACTAGACACAGATACGCAGTATTTT	CASSLKGAGLDTDTQYF
TRBD2	TRBJ2-1	NA	TRBV29-1	TGCAGCGTTGGCCCCACTAGCGGGAGGGCCGAGAATGAGCAGTTCTTC	CSVGPTSGRAENEQFF
NA	TRBJ2-3	few	TRBV20-1	TGCAGTGCTAGACTCTCCGGGACTTCCTTCACAGATACGCAGTATTTT	CSARLSGTSFTDTQYF
NA	TRBJ2-5	many	TRBV5-8	TGTGCCAGCAACAGGGATTCACAGGAGACCCAGTACTTC	CASNRDSQETQYF
TRBD2	TRBJ2-1	NA	TRBV20-1	TGCAGTGCTGATAGCGGGAGAAGTCGCAATGAGCAGTTCTTC	CSADSGRSRNEQFF
NA	TRBJ2-5	few	TRBV7-9	TGTGCCAGCAGCTTAGAACAGGGACACCAAGAGACCCAGTACTTC	CASSLEQGHQETQYF
NA	TRBJ2-3	NA	TRBV5-1	TGCGCCAGCAGCTTGGCCTCCGGGGGTACGCAGTATTTT	CASSLASGGTQYF
NA	TRBJ2-2	many	TRBV9	TGTGCCAGCAGCGTAATTGTGACCGGGGAGCTGTTTTTT	CASSVIVTGELFF
NA	TRBJ2-1	NA	TRBV14	TGTGCCAGCAGCCAAGATTTGGGGCGGGTCTACAATGAGCAGTTCTTC	CASSQDLGRVYNEQFF
NA	TRBJ2-2	many	TRBV6-6	TGTGCCAGCAGCCCGTTCACCGGGGAGCTGTTTTTT	CASSPFTGELFF